This record looks at one T cell receptor (beta chain) sequence and its context. 13 Jbeta primers and 60 Vbeta primers were used for the PCR. Sequenced by immunoSEQ multiplex PCR; TCRdb stores in-frame clones only, minus some. The sample lists tens of thousands of clones, roughly 73% occurring once. The CDR3 runs to 14 residues. V was cut by 1 base and J by 2 bases, with 9 bases left in between. The V gene's germline CDR1 is SGHNT and CDR2 YYREEE (reference sequence). These data originate in a study of cytomegalovirus exposure and HLA in healthy donors. The sequence derives from a male donor in good health and CMV-seropositive. The sequenced material came from PBMCs. The chain links TRBV5-4 to TRBJ1-2; D might be TRBD1 (6 bases). This CDR3 reads CASSLTGFNYGYTF. CDR3 DNA: TGTGCCAGCAGCTTGACAGGGTTCAACTATGGCTACACCTTC.